This T cell receptor beta chain was captured by sequencing in a study of T cells in Graves' hyperthyroidism and ophthalmopathy. Study-level findings and limits: In validation, the model predicted ophthalmopathy. These predictions came a median roughly six months before onset.

TCR beta CDR3 regions were amplified from RNA transcripts. HTBI primers were employed in a first-round RT-PCR of the TCR CDR3. From the multiplex PCR reads, TCRdb called clonotypes with MiXCR, one entry per CDR3 protein. The repertoire includes fewer than 850,000 distinct CDR3 sequences, roughly 17% of them detected once, and roughly 16% sits in the top ten. With a duration under 2 months, the hyperthyroidism was newly diagnosed in patients aged 18 to 65. The diagnoses drew upon clinical symptoms, serum thyroxine and TRAb, thyroid ultrasound and orbital computed tomography. V lost 5 bases to trimming and J lost 4 bases, with 14 bases between them. This CDR3 contains 14 residues. Germline V gives CDR1 SGHVS, CDR2 FQNEAQ. A note on this clonotype: Its target is unknown.

This receptor was identified in a middle-aged man with Graves' hyperthyroidism. J is TRBJ2-5 and V is TRBV7-8; D is unclear. Sequenced input: blood. This CDR3 reads CASSPRNPGETQYF. CDR3 nucleotides: TGTGCCAGCAGCCCTCGAAACCCGGGAGAGACCCAGTACTTC.